The rows below give T cell receptor beta chains drawn from one sample of a study of shared T cell receptors in the human thymus. The repertoire was sequenced with immunoSEQ multiplex PCR; TCRdb's copy has only in-frame clones and lacks some. The table shows hundreds of thousands of clones, with around 87% occurring only once. These records were also assigned to another study, of human thymus T cells.

The source material was thymocytes. All receptors come from a boy in the first two years of life with a congenital heart defect. Each CDR3 is given with its conserved first and last residue. A D gene is named only where the DNA matches it firmly. Expanded clones are given a class, and other clones once, few, many or no size at all.

abundance: .; d_gene: .; len: 19; v_gene: TRBV27; j_gene: TRBJ1-1; CDR3aa: CASSLRNGAGVFMNTEAFF; CDR3nt: TGTGCCAGCAGTTTACGGAACGGCGCGGGCGTTTTCATGAACACTGAAGCTTTCTTT
abundance: .; d_gene: TRBD2; len: 17; v_gene: TRBV4-1; j_gene: TRBJ2-3; CDR3aa: CASKGNSGSRGTDTQYF; CDR3nt: TGCGCCAGCAAGGGTAATAGCGGGAGTAGGGGCACAGATACGCAGTATTTT
abundance: .; d_gene: .; len: 17; v_gene: TRBV7-2; j_gene: TRBJ2-3; CDR3aa: CASSLVSRQWVSNTQYF; CDR3nt: TGTGCCAGCAGCTTAGTATCCAGGCAGTGGGTTTCTAATACGCAGTATTTT
abundance: .; d_gene: TRBD2; len: 16; v_gene: TRBV30; j_gene: TRBJ2-3; CDR3aa: CAWSPRLAGGTDTQYF; CDR3nt: TGTGCCTGGAGTCCCCGACTAGCGGGAGGAACAGATACGCAGTATTTT
abundance: .; d_gene: .; len: 16; v_gene: TRBV5-1; j_gene: TRBJ2-1; CDR3aa: CASSLAEDSVYNEQFF; CDR3nt: TGCGCCAGCAGCTTGGCCGAAGACTCGGTATACAATGAGCAGTTCTTC
abundance: once; d_gene: TRBD1; len: 16; v_gene: TRBV11-2; j_gene: TRBJ2-7; CDR3aa: CASSLVLVTGDHEQYF; CDR3nt: TGTGCCAGCAGCTTAGTTCTCGTGACAGGGGACCACGAGCAGTACTTC
abundance: few; d_gene: .; len: 12; v_gene: TRBV27; j_gene: TRBJ2-7; CDR3aa: CASSPRPGRVVF; CDR3nt: TGTGCCAGCAGTCCCCGTCCCGGGAGAGTAGTCTTC
abundance: few; d_gene: TRBD2; len: 20; v_gene: TRBV19; j_gene: TRBJ2-1; CDR3aa: CASSTAGLAGGGPSYNEQFF; CDR3nt: TGTGCCAGTAGTACAGCGGGACTAGCGGGAGGAGGCCCCTCCTACAATGAGCAGTTCTTC
abundance: .; d_gene: .; len: 16; v_gene: TRBV5-1; j_gene: TRBJ1-5; CDR3aa: CASSLEGRYSNQPQHF; CDR3nt: TGCGCCAGCAGCTTGGAGGGGAGGTATAGCAATCAGCCCCAGCATTTT
abundance: .; d_gene: TRBD2; len: 14; v_gene: TRBV5-1; j_gene: TRBJ2-7; CDR3aa: CASSLGLADYEQYF; CDR3nt: TGCGCCAGCAGCTTGGGACTAGCGGACTACGAGCAGTACTTC
abundance: .; d_gene: .; len: 13; v_gene: TRBV28; j_gene: TRBJ2-7; CDR3aa: CASSSHRSYEQYF; CDR3nt: TGTGCCAGCAGTTCCCACAGATCCTACGAGCAGTACTTC
abundance: .; d_gene: .; len: 13; v_gene: TRBV7-2; j_gene: TRBJ2-3; CDR3aa: CASSLSLADTQYF; CDR3nt: TGTGCCAGCAGCTTATCCCTAGCCGATACGCAGTATTTT
abundance: .; d_gene: .; len: 14; v_gene: TRBV7-2; j_gene: TRBJ1-2; CDR3aa: CASSSPGGNYGYTF; CDR3nt: TGTGCCAGCAGCTCCCCTGGCGGAAACTATGGCTACACCTTC
abundance: .; d_gene: .; len: 17; v_gene: TRBV11-1; j_gene: TRBJ2-7; CDR3aa: CASSVNGQEGHSYEQYF; CDR3nt: TGTGCCAGCAGCGTCAACGGGCAGGAGGGCCACTCCTACGAGCAGTACTTC
abundance: .; d_gene: TRBD1; len: 15; v_gene: TRBV28; j_gene: TRBJ2-7; CDR3aa: CASSLARQGPYEQYF; CDR3nt: TGTGCCAGCAGTTTGGCCCGACAGGGGCCTTACGAGCAGTACTTC
abundance: .; d_gene: TRBD1; len: 15; v_gene: TRBV7-8; j_gene: TRBJ1-1; CDR3aa: CASSLLGQPDTEAFF; CDR3nt: TGTGCCAGCAGCTTATTGGGACAGCCTGACACTGAAGCTTTCTTT
abundance: once; d_gene: TRBD2; len: 15; v_gene: TRBV27; j_gene: TRBJ2-3; CDR3aa: CASSVAGGPTDTQYF; CDR3nt: TGTGCCAGCAGTGTGGCGGGAGGGCCTACAGATACGCAGTATTTT
abundance: .; d_gene: .; len: 15; v_gene: TRBV5-1; j_gene: TRBJ1-4; CDR3aa: CASSLRGSGNEKLFF; CDR3nt: TGCGCCAGCAGCTTGAGGGGGTCGGGGAATGAAAAACTGTTTTTT
abundance: few; d_gene: TRBD2; len: 14; v_gene: TRBV2; j_gene: TRBJ2-5; CDR3aa: CAGGLAGNQETQYF; CDR3nt: TGTGCCGGGGGACTAGCGGGAAACCAAGAGACCCAGTACTTC
abundance: .; d_gene: .; len: 16; v_gene: TRBV23-1; j_gene: TRBJ1-3; CDR3aa: CASSQSGGGSGNTIYF; CDR3nt: TGCGCCAGCAGTCAATCGGGGGGAGGCTCTGGAAACACCATATATTTT
abundance: .; d_gene: .; len: 14; v_gene: TRBV14; j_gene: TRBJ2-5; CDR3aa: CASSQGQEEETQYF; CDR3nt: TGTGCCAGCAGCCAAGGTCAGGAAGAAGAGACCCAGTACTTC
abundance: few; d_gene: TRBD2; len: 13; v_gene: TRBV7-6; j_gene: TRBJ2-7; CDR3aa: CASSLDGGDEQYF; CDR3nt: TGTGCCAGCAGCTTAGACGGGGGGGACGAGCAGTACTTC
abundance: .; d_gene: TRBD2; len: 15; v_gene: TRBV7-9; j_gene: TRBJ2-7; CDR3aa: CASSLPSGSSYEQYF; CDR3nt: TGTGCCAGCAGCTTACCTAGCGGCAGCTCCTACGAGCAGTACTTC
abundance: .; d_gene: TRBD2; len: 16; v_gene: TRBV9; j_gene: TRBJ2-7; CDR3aa: CASSSGLAGGPSEQYF; CDR3nt: TGTGCCAGCAGCTCGGGACTAGCGGGAGGACCTTCCGAGCAGTACTTC
abundance: .; d_gene: .; len: 13; v_gene: TRBV5-1; j_gene: TRBJ2-3; CDR3aa: CASSLGRTDTQYF; CDR3nt: TGCGCCAGCAGCTTGGGGCGCACAGATACGCAGTATTTT
abundance: .; d_gene: .; len: 12; v_gene: TRBV11-3; j_gene: TRBJ2-2; CDR3aa: CASSSRTGELFF; CDR3nt: TGTGCCAGCAGCTCCCGCACCGGGGAGCTGTTTTTT
abundance: .; d_gene: TRBD2; len: 20; v_gene: TRBV27; j_gene: TRBJ2-5; CDR3aa: CASSFRGRTLAGGPSETQYF; CDR3nt: TGTGCCAGCAGTTTTAGGGGACGTACACTAGCGGGAGGGCCCTCAGAGACCCAGTACTTC
abundance: .; d_gene: .; len: 15; v_gene: TRBV2; j_gene: TRBJ1-5; CDR3aa: CASSEQDGGNQPQHF; CDR3nt: TGTGCCAGCAGTGAACAAGACGGAGGCAATCAGCCCCAGCATTTT
abundance: .; d_gene: TRBD2; len: 15; v_gene: TRBV11-1; j_gene: TRBJ2-1; CDR3aa: CASSLAGGTYNEQFF; CDR3nt: TGTGCCAGCAGTCTAGCGGGAGGGACCTACAATGAGCAGTTCTTC
abundance: .; d_gene: .; len: 12; v_gene: TRBV7-9; j_gene: TRBJ2-7; CDR3aa: CASSPTLPEQYF; CDR3nt: TGTGCCAGCAGCCCGACTCTTCCCGAGCAGTACTTC
abundance: .; d_gene: TRBD1; len: 18; v_gene: TRBV6-4; j_gene: TRBJ2-7; CDR3aa: CASRTAVKLGTGPSGQYF; CDR3nt: TGTGCCAGCAGAACTGCCGTTAAACTCGGGACAGGCCCCTCTGGGCAGTACTTC
abundance: .; d_gene: .; len: 14; v_gene: TRBV5-4; j_gene: TRBJ1-2; CDR3aa: CASSLGPNQSSYTF; CDR3nt: TGTGCCAGCAGCTTGGGGCCGAACCAGTCCAGCTACACCTTC
abundance: .; d_gene: .; len: 15; v_gene: TRBV11-1; j_gene: TRBJ2-5; CDR3aa: CASSPLHIYQETQYF; CDR3nt: TGTGCCAGCAGCCCCCTTCACATATACCAAGAGACCCAGTACTTC
abundance: .; d_gene: TRBD1; len: 14; v_gene: TRBV28; j_gene: TRBJ1-5; CDR3aa: CASSGQGGNQPQHF; CDR3nt: TGTGCCAGCAGTGGACAGGGAGGCAATCAGCCCCAGCATTTT
abundance: .; d_gene: .; len: 14; v_gene: TRBV10-3; j_gene: TRBJ2-1; CDR3aa: CAISGETGVNEQFF; CDR3nt: TGTGCCATCAGTGGAGAGACTGGTGTTAATGAGCAGTTCTTC
abundance: .; d_gene: TRBD2; len: 16; v_gene: TRBV19; j_gene: TRBJ2-7; CDR3aa: CASSIGVGTSGYEQYF; CDR3nt: TGTGCCAGTAGTATAGGCGTCGGGACTAGCGGCTACGAGCAGTACTTC
abundance: .; d_gene: .; len: 10; v_gene: TRBV20-1; j_gene: TRBJ1-1; CDR3aa: CSDGTREAFF; CDR3nt: TGCAGTGACGGGACAAGGGAAGCTTTCTTT
abundance: .; d_gene: TRBD1; len: 15; v_gene: TRBV4-2; j_gene: TRBJ2-1; CDR3aa: CASSQATGGTWWQFF; CDR3nt: TGTGCCAGCAGCCAGGCGACAGGGGGAACCTGGTGGCAGTTCTTC
abundance: .; d_gene: TRBD2; len: 15; v_gene: TRBV5-6; j_gene: TRBJ2-7; CDR3aa: CASSLFGGRVYEQYF; CDR3nt: TGTGCCAGCAGCTTGTTCGGCGGGAGGGTCTACGAGCAGTACTTC
abundance: .; d_gene: TRBD2; len: 14; v_gene: TRBV27; j_gene: TRBJ2-3; CDR3aa: CASSRTRGTDTQYF; CDR3nt: TGTGCCAGCAGCCGGACTAGAGGCACAGATACGCAGTATTTT
abundance: .; d_gene: .; len: 17; v_gene: TRBV11-3; j_gene: TRBJ2-1; CDR3aa: CASSLAWTAAPYNEQFF; CDR3nt: TGTGCCAGCAGCTTAGCCTGGACAGCCGCTCCCTACAATGAGCAGTTCTTC
abundance: .; d_gene: TRBD2; len: 18; v_gene: TRBV4-3; j_gene: TRBJ2-7; CDR3aa: CASSQDGTSGRTDHEQYF; CDR3nt: TGCGCCAGCAGCCAAGACGGGACTAGCGGGAGAACTGATCACGAGCAGTACTTC